This T cell receptor beta chain was found in a study of cytomegalovirus exposure and HLA in healthy donors. Across the whole study: Unique TCR beta sequences numbering approximately 120 million came from 150 million to 200 million T cells in an earlier analysis.

This CDR3 spans 16 amino acids. CDR1 and CDR2 from the germline V gene are SGHRS and YFSETQ. V dropped 6 bases and J dropped 5 bases, with 21 bases sitting between them. PCR was performed using 60 Vbeta and 13 Jbeta primers. TCRdb's table, derived via immunoSEQ multiplex PCR, lists solely in-frame clones and lacks some. The sample yields approximately 140,000 clones, of which the top ten take up 2% to 3%. All donors participated as healthy donors of bone marrow. General study points: Of the V segments, some could not be distinguished, including TRBV6-2 and TRBV6-3, and were excluded.

A remark on this clone: Its target is unknown.

The chain recombines TRBV5-1 with TRBJ2-1; D gene unclear. This TCR derives from a man aged 35 to 55 in good health and CMV-seronegative. The sample was PBMCs. The CDR3 here is CASNPQAFTTDNEQFF. The CDR3 nucleotides read TGCGCCAGCAACCCCCAAGCGTTCACCACGGACAATGAGCAGTTCTTC.